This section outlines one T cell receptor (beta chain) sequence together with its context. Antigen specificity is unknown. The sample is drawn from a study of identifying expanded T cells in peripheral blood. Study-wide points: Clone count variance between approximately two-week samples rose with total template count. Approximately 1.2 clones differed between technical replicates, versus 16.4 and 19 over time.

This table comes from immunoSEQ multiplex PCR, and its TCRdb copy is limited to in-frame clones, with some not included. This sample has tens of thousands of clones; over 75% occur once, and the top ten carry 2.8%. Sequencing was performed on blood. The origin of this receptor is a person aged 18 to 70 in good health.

The CDR3, as DNA: TGTGCCAGCAGCCAAGATAGCAATCAGCCCCAGCATTTT. Protein sequence: CASSQDSNQPQHF. The chain carries TRBV4-2 and TRBJ1-5; D is unresolved. CDR3 length equals 13 residues. CDR1 is LGHNA and CDR2 is YNFKEQ in the germline V gene. V lost 0 bases, J lost 0 bases, and 0 bases lay in between.